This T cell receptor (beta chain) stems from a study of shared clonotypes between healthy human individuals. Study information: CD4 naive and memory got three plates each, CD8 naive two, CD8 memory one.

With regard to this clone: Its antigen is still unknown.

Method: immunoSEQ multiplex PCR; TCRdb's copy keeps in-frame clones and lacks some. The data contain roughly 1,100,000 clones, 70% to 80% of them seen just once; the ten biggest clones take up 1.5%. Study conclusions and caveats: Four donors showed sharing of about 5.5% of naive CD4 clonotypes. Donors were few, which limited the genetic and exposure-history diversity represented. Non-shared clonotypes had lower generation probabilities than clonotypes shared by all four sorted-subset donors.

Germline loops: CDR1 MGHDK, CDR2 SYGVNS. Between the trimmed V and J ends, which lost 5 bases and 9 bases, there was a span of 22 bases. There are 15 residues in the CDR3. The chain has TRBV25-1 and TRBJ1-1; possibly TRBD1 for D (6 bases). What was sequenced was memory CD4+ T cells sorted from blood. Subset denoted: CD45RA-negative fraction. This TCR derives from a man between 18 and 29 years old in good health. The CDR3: CASSQGGAPIRKAFF. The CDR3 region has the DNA TGTGCCAGCAGTCAAGGGGGGGCACCGATTCGCAAAGCTTTCTTT.